A single sample gave rise to the 24 T cell receptor beta chains below, sequenced in a study of shared clonotypes between healthy human individuals. The assay was immunoSEQ multiplex PCR, and TCRdb's table has in-frame clones only and misses some. Of roughly 330,000 clones listed, under 80% are singletons. What was sequenced was memory CD4+ T cells sorted from blood. Regarding subset: CD45RA-negative fraction. The source is a man aged 25-40 years in good health.

The chain combines TRBV29-1 with TRBJ2-7; 10 bases match TRBD1. CDR3 length: 13 amino acids. The V and J ends lost 3 bases and 6 bases, in that order; junction bases with no gene match: 5. Germline loops: CDR1 SQVTM, CDR2 ANQGSEA. The CDR3 loop reads CSVDGTGVGEQYF. The CDR3 DNA sequence: TGCAGCGTTGATGGGACAGGGGTCGGCGAGCAGTACTTC.

The chain carries TRBV5-8 and TRBJ2-5; perhaps D is TRBD1 or TRBD2 (5 bases each). Between the trimmed V and J ends, which lost 8 bases and 4 bases, there was a span of 18 bases. This CDR3 is built from 14 residues. CDR1 is SGHTS, CDR2 YDEGEE, per germline. CDR3 amino acids: CARGDLSSSETQYF. The CDR3 DNA is TGTGCCAGGGGGGATCTCTCAAGCTCAGAGACCCAGTACTTC.

This clone was detected a few times. The chain joins TRBV5-1 to TRBJ2-3, with D unclear. Germline V gene data show CDR1 as SGHRS and CDR2 as YFSETQ. The germline V and J ends were trimmed by 4 bases and 6 bases, with 12 bases remaining between them. The CDR3 runs 13 residues. Written as DNA, the CDR3 is TGCGCCAGCAGCCAAGGCCTTCATGATACGCAGTATTTT. This codes for CASSQGLHDTQYF.

The count of this clone is one. This chain joins TRBV18 and TRBJ2-5; D is unclear. The CDR3 runs to 14 residues. Trimming left V 2 bases short and J 11 bases short, with 18 bases between. Germline V gives CDR1 KGHSH, CDR2 LQKENI. This CDR3 is CASSPIGRVEEQYF. CDR3 DNA: TGTGCCAGCTCACCAATCGGAAGGGTCGAGGAGCAGTACTTC.

V and J are TRBV7-3 and TRBJ2-3; D is perhaps TRBD2 (5 bases). The ends were cut back, 5 bases at V and 0 bases at J, with 12 bases in the middle. From germline, CDR1 is SGHTA and CDR2 FQGTGA. This CDR3 region has 15 residues. The CDR3 sequence is CASSANRDSTDTQYF. In DNA form, the CDR3 reads TGTGCCAGCAGCGCAAACCGGGATAGCACAGATACGCAGTATTTT.

The V and J genes are TRBV7-9 and TRBJ1-6; TRBD1 is a possible D gene (5 bases). Germline V gives CDR1 SEHNR, CDR2 FQNEAQ (reference sequence). V was shortened by 2 bases and J by 3 bases, with 14 bases between the two germline ends. CDR3 length: 17 residues. CDR3 sequence reads: CASSLNPRQYYNSPLHF. The CDR3 region has the DNA TGTGCCAGCAGCTTAAACCCACGACAGTACTATAATTCACCCCTCCACTTT. Full variable domain (rest looked up from reference TRBV7-9 and TRBJ1-6): DTGVSQNPRHKITKRGQNVTFRCDPISEHNRLYWYRQTLGQGPEFLTYFQNEAQLEKSRLLSDRFSAERPKGSFSTLEIQRTEQGDSAMYLCASSLNPRQYYNSPLHFGNGTRLTVT.

The chain uses TRBV4-2 and TRBJ2-7, with 11 positions matching TRBD2. Germline assignment: CDR1 LGHNA and CDR2 YNFKEQ. The junction had 3 bases not matched to a gene; V was cut back by 4 bases and J by 4 bases. This CDR3 contains 14 residues. CDR3 in DNA: TGTGCCAGCAGCCTCCGACTAGCGGGGTACGAGCAGTACTTC. Encoded protein: CASSLRLAGYEQYF.

On this clone: This specimen includes other DNA sequences encoding the same CDR3. The chain has TRBV7-2 and TRBJ2-7, with no clear D. The germline CDR1 and CDR2 sequences are SGHTA and FQGNSA. CDR3 length equals 13 residues. The V end lost 5 bases, the J end lost 1 base, and 9 bases lay between the germline ends. The CDR3 coding sequence is TGTGCCAGCAGCCCAGGACGGTCCTACGAGCAGTACTTC. Protein: CASSPGRSYEQYF.

With respect to this clone: A much larger clone sits a single nucleotide away, making a read error possible. V gene TRBV5-4 combines with J gene TRBJ1-5, with D hard to call. The CDR3 consists of 13 residues. The germline gives CDR1 SGHNT, CDR2 YYREEE (reference sequence). Between the trimmed V and J ends, which lost 2 bases and 5 bases, there was a span of 8 bases. The CDR3: CASSLGSYQPQHF. In nucleotides, the CDR3 is TGTGCCAGCAGCTTAGGGTCCTATCAGCCCCAGCATTTT.

The CDR3 bases are TGTGCCACCCACCCGGGGCTAGCGGCTTACTTAGCCAAAAACATTCAGTACTTC. Translating it yields CATHPGLAAYLAKNIQYF. The V and J genes are TRBV28 and TRBJ2-4, with 7 bases that match TRBD2. Losses at the gene ends were 10 bases for V and 0 bases for J; bases not matched to a gene: 18. Germline values: CDR1 MDHEN, CDR2 SYDVKM. The CDR3 has 18 amino acids.

In its sample, this clone was seen a few times. V is TRBV9 and J is TRBJ2-4; D not resolved. V was trimmed by 10 bases and J by 3 bases, leaving 14 bases between them. The CDR3 is 13 residues long. CDR1 and CDR2 (germline): SGDLS, YYNGEE. CDR3 in DNA: TGTGCCCCCTGGGATAGGGTCAAAAACATTCAGTACTTC. Protein: CAPWDRVKNIQYF. The complete variable domain, with remaining parts taken from reference TRBV9 and TRBJ2-4, reads DSGVTQTPKHLITATGQRVTLRCSPRSGDLSVYWYQQSLDQGLQFLIQYYNGEERAKGNILERFSAQQFPDLHSELNLSSLELGDSALYFCAPWDRVKNIQYFGAGTRLSVL.

The chain has TRBV19 and TRBJ1-5, with 12 bases aligning to TRBD1. CDR1 is LNHDA, CDR2 SQIVND, per germline (reference sequence). V shed 3 bases and J 4 bases; nucleotides not matched to a gene: 4. This CDR3 comprises 16 residues. The CDR3 protein is CASSIRDRGRNQPQHF. In nucleotides, the CDR3 is TGTGCCAGTAGTATCCGGGACAGGGGGCGAAATCAGCCCCAGCATTTT.

There are a few counts of this clone. The chain is built from TRBV27 and TRBJ1-1; D remains unclear. The V end lost 6 bases, the J end lost 1 base, and 21 bases lay between the germline ends. CDR3 length: 17 amino acids. The germline V gene encodes CDR1 MNHEY and CDR2 SMNVEV (reference sequence). The CDR3 DNA follows: TGTGCCAGCAGCCAAACGGGCGGCCTCTCGGCGAACACTGAAGCTTTCTTT. This gives the protein CASSQTGGLSANTEAFF.

V usage is TRBV18 and J usage is TRBJ2-6; TRBD1 agrees at 7 bases. Losses at the gene ends were 4 bases for V and 2 bases for J; bases not matched to a gene: 5. CDR3 size: 16 residues. The germline gives CDR1 KGHSH, CDR2 LQKENI. CDR3 nucleotides: TGTGCCAGCTCACGGGATGACAGGGCTGGGGCCAACGTCCTGACTTTC. Translation: CASSRDDRAGANVLTF.

The chain is built from TRBV2 and TRBJ2-7; D is perhaps TRBD2 (6 bases). The germline V gene encodes CDR1 SNHLY and CDR2 FYNNEI. V dropped 7 bases and J dropped 5 bases, with 12 bases sitting between them. This CDR3 contains 12 residues. The CDR3 DNA follows: TGTGCCAGCAAAGGGACTCCCCACGAGCAGTACTTC. Its translation: CASKGTPHEQYF.

The genes are TRBV18 and TRBJ2-7; D possibly corresponds to TRBD1 (6 bases). The CDR3 is made up of 13 amino acids. V was clipped by 4 bases and J by 2 bases, with 9 bases between them. CDR1 is KGHSH and CDR2 is LQKENI in the germline V gene. CDR3 bases: TGTGCCAGCTCACGAGGGGACACCTACGAGCAGTACTTC. Its translation is CASSRGDTYEQYF.

V is TRBV14 and J is TRBJ1-1; 8 positions match TRBD1. Germline CDR1 is SGHDN and CDR2 is FVKESK. The CDR3 extends over 15 amino acids. Trimming took 2 bases from V and 0 from J; bases not matched to a gene: 2. The CDR3 bases are TGTGCCAGCAGCCAACAGGGGGCCCTGAACACTGAAGCTTTCTTT. It encodes CASSQQGALNTEAFF.

The CDR3 is CASSQSGTGGNYEQYF. The CDR3 bases are TGTGCCAGCAGCCAATCCGGGACAGGGGGCAACTACGAGCAGTACTTC. The chain carries TRBV16 and TRBJ2-7; 12 bases are a match to TRBD1. Germline V CDR1 and CDR2: KGHSY, FQNENV. The trim removed 0 bases at V and 3 bases at J, leaving 3 bases unmatched. This CDR3 contains 16 residues.

The chain is built from TRBV4-1 and TRBJ2-5, with D perhaps TRBD2 (6 bases). The germline V gene has CDR1 MGHRA and CDR2 YSYEKL. The CDR3 runs 14 residues. Trimming pared 0 bases from V and 5 bases from J, leaving 10 bases between. CDR3 in DNA: TGCGCCAGCAGCCAAGAGGGAGGCTTTGAGACCCAGTACTTC. Its protein product is CASSQEGGFETQYF.

This chain connects TRBV7-2 to TRBJ2-3; D is ambiguous. V dropped 5 bases and J dropped 2 bases, with 17 bases sitting between them. CDR3 length equals 16 residues. From germline, CDR1 is SGHTA and CDR2 FQGNSA. In DNA form, the CDR3 reads TGTGCCAGCAGCCTTACCCTAAGGGTTTCCACAGATACGCAGTATTTT. As protein: CASSLTLRVSTDTQYF.

The chain has TRBV29-1 and TRBJ2-7; no clear D gene. Looked up from germline, CDR1 is SQVTM and CDR2 is ANQGSEA. V dropped 5 bases and J dropped 6 bases, with 14 bases sitting between them. The CDR3 has 12 residues. CDR3 sequence reads: CSVRDSPAEQYF. In DNA form, the CDR3 reads TGCAGCGTTCGCGACTCCCCAGCCGAGCAGTACTTC.

The chain employs TRBV6-1 and TRBJ1-2, with D possibly being TRBD1 (6 bases). Trimming cost V 1 base and J 5 bases, with 11 bases left between them. Germline V gives CDR1 MNHNS, CDR2 SASEGT. The length of the CDR3 is 14 residues. CDR3 in DNA: TGTGCCAGCAGTGAAGGCCCCCAGGGGTATGGCTACACCTTC. Amino acids: CASSEGPQGYGYTF.

This clone came up a few times. V gene TRBV18 combines with J gene TRBJ2-3, with 9 bases lining up with TRBD1. Germline V lookup: CDR1 KGHSH, CDR2 LQKENI. This CDR3 has 15 residues. Unmatched junction bases numbered 5, after V lost 1 base and J lost 6 bases. Here the CDR3 DNA reads TGTGCCAGCTCACCACAGGGACAGGGAGGGGATACGCAGTATTTT. As protein: CASSPQGQGGDTQYF. The full variable domain, with the rest looked up from reference TRBV18 and TRBJ2-3, is NAGVMQNPRHLVRRRGQEARLRCSPMKGHSHVYWYRQLPEEGLKFMVYLQKENIIDESGMPKERFSAEFPKEGPSILRIQQVVRGDSAAYFCASSPQGQGGDTQYFGPGTRLTVL.

This sequence joins TRBV9 and TRBJ1-3; perhaps TRBD1 as D (6 bases). V was clipped by 3 bases and J by 0 bases, with 13 bases between them. The germline V gene has CDR1 SGDLS and CDR2 YYNGEE. The CDR3 sequence is 16 residues long. CDR3 amino acids: CASSADQGSSGNTIYF. DNA of the CDR3: TGTGCCAGCAGCGCGGATCAGGGGAGCTCTGGAAACACCATATATTTT. The full variable domain, in which reference TRBV9 and TRBJ1-3 provide the parts outside the CDR3, is DSGVTQTPKHLITATGQRVTLRCSPRSGDLSVYWYQQSLDQGLQFLIQYYNGEERAKGNILERFSAQQFPDLHSELNLSSLELGDSALYFCASSADQGSSGNTIYFGEGSWLTVV.